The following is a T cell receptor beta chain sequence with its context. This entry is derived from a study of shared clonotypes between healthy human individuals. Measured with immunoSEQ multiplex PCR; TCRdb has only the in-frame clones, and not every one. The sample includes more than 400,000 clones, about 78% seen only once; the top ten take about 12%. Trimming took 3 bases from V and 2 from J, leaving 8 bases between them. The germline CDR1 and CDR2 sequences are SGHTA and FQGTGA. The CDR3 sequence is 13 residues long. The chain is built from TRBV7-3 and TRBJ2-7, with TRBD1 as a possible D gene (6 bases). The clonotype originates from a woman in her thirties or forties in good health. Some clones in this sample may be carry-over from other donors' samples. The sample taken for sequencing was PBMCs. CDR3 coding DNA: TGTGCCAGCAGCTTGGCAGGGGCCTACGAGCAGTACTTC. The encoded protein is CASSLAGAYEQYF.